This T cell receptor beta chain was retrieved from a study of blood T cell repertoires in COVID-19. About the study: COVID-19 samples from acute and convalescent phases originated in the United States, Italy and Spain. PBMCs, B-cell-depleted T cells, or T cells provided the cDNA or gDNA that made up the material.

Original handling: Quantification of nucleated cells was approximated via reference gene primer amplification. Using immunoSEQ multiplex PCR, the repertoire was profiled, and TCRdb retains in-frame clones only, with some absent. Clone size and the V and J calls come from that table; the DNA yielded D and trimming. The table records 200,000 to 300,000 clones, approximately 87% of them present only once. The CDR3 runs 16 residues. After removal of 4 bases from V and 3 bases from J, the junction contained 5 bases not matched to a gene. CDR1 and CDR2 (germline): SGHNT, YENEEA. The sample consisted of peripheral blood. This receptor was obtained from a middle-aged woman who had recovered from COVID-19. The chain combines TRBV11-3 with TRBJ2-3, with 12 bases fitting TRBD2. CDR3 residues: CASSSTTSGGTDTQYF. Written as DNA, the CDR3 is TGTGCCAGCAGCTCAACGACTAGCGGGGGAACAGATACGCAGTATTTT.